The next 9 T cell receptor beta chains were all read from a single sample in a study of blood T cell repertoires in COVID-19. Profiled with immunoSEQ multiplex PCR; TCRdb holds only in-frame clones, not every one. The table shows under 250,000 clones, with approximately 82% occurring only once. Sequenced input: peripheral blood. These receptors all stem from a woman in her seventies with active or convalescent COVID-19.

The chain recombines TRBV7-8 with TRBJ1-1, with 9 positions matching TRBD1. The V and J ends lost 4 bases and 0 bases, in that order; junction bases with no gene match: 3. The CDR3 has 15 amino acids. In germline, CDR1 is SGHVS, CDR2 FQNEAQ. The DNA of the CDR3 is TGTGCCAGCAGCTCACAGGGGGCTTTGAACACTGAAGCTTTCTTT. Translating it yields CASSSQGALNTEAFF. The variable domain in full, completed from reference TRBV7-8 and TRBJ1-1, reads GAGVSQSPRYKVAKRGQDVALRCDPISGHVSLFWYQQALGQGPEFLTYFQNEAQLDKSGLPSDRFFAERPEGSVSTLKIQRTQQEDSAVYLCASSSQGALNTEAFFGQGTRLTVV.

The J gene is TRBJ1-1, the V gene TRBV5-1, with TRBD1 matching 7 bases. The J segment lost 6 bases and the V segment lost 0 bases, leaving 11 bases of the junction unmatched. The CDR3 is 16 residues long. CDR1 and CDR2 (germline): SGHRS, YFSETQ. The CDR3 nucleotides read TGCGCCAGCAGCTTGGGCGGGACAGTGGGAGACCCTGAAGCTTTCTTT. Amino acid sequence: CASSLGGTVGDPEAFF. Based on the CDR3 plus reference TRBV5-1 and TRBJ1-1, the full variable domain is KAGVTQTPRYLIKTRGQQVTLSCSPISGHRSVSWYQQTPGQGLQFLFEYFSETQRNKGNFPGRFSGRQFSNSRSEMNVSTLELGDSALYLCASSLGGTVGDPEAFFGQGTRLTVV.

This chain uses TRBV2 with TRBJ2-7, with D maybe TRBD1 (5 bases). CDR3 length: 13 amino acids. Germline CDR1 is SNHLY and CDR2 is FYNNEI. Trimming stripped 4 bases from V and 2 bases from J, with 9 bases between. The CDR3 loop is CASSAGLPYEQYF. The DNA for the CDR3 is TGTGCCAGCAGTGCAGGGCTACCCTACGAGCAGTACTTC.

This chain joins TRBV6-2 or TRBV6-3 and TRBJ1-2, with 7 positions matching TRBD1. V dropped 2 bases and J dropped 10; count of bases not matched to a gene: 7. This CDR3 is built from 13 residues. CDR1 is MNHEY and CDR2 is SVGEGT in the germline V gene. CDR3 DNA sequence: TGTGCCAGCAGTTACATCGCCACAGGGGCCTACACCTTC. Residues: CASSYIATGAYTF.

This clone occurred once. This sequence joins TRBV9 and TRBJ2-5; 8 bases line up with TRBD2. This CDR3 contains 13 residues. The germline V gene encodes CDR1 SGDLS and CDR2 YYNGEE. V dropped 4 bases and J dropped 3; count of bases not matched to a gene: 2. The CDR3 is CASSSRGEETQYF. Here the CDR3 DNA reads TGTGCCAGCAGCTCGCGGGGGGAAGAGACCCAGTACTTC.

This chain uses TRBV14 with TRBJ1-6; D gene ambiguous. Germline CDR1 reads SGHDN; CDR2 reads FVKESK. The CDR3 extends over 15 amino acids. V dropped 1 base and J dropped 1 base, with 5 bases sitting between them. For the CDR3, the DNA is TGTGCCAGCAGCCAAGGCGTATCCTATAATTCACCCCTCCACTTT. Translation: CASSQGVSYNSPLHF.

The chain couples TRBV5-1 to TRBJ2-1, with 9 bases fitting TRBD1. The CDR3 runs to 15 residues. The V gene's germline CDR1 is SGHRS and CDR2 YFSETQ. The trim removed 7 bases at V and 7 bases at J, leaving 12 bases unmatched. DNA of the CDR3: TGCGCCAGCCATAAGGGGACAGGGCTCGAGAATGAGCAGTTCTTC. Its protein product is CASHKGTGLENEQFF.

The rearrangement joins TRBV19 to TRBJ2-5; 9 bases are a match to TRBD1. Germline CDR1 is LNHDA and CDR2 is SQIVND (reference sequence). The trim removed 1 base at V and 5 bases at J, leaving 5 bases unmatched. The CDR3 is 15 amino acids. The CDR3: CASSIGDRVAETQYF. The CDR3 region has the DNA TGTGCCAGTAGTATAGGGGACAGGGTCGCCGAGACCCAGTACTTC. The complete variable domain, with remaining parts taken from reference TRBV19 and TRBJ2-5, reads DGGITQSPKYLFRKEGQNVTLSCEQNLNHDAMYWYRQDPGQGLRLIYYSQIVNDFQKGDIAEGYSVSREKKESFPLTVTSAQKNPTAFYLCASSIGDRVAETQYFGPGTRLLVL.

V usage is TRBV30 and J usage is TRBJ1-1; D gene ambiguous. CDR1 is GTSNPN and CDR2 is SVGIG in the germline V gene (reference sequence). Trimming pared 3 bases from V and 5 bases from J, leaving 13 bases between. The CDR3 has 13 residues. The CDR3 coding sequence is TGTGCCTGGAGCCTTTCGGGTACAACTGAAGCTTTCTTT. Translation gives CAWSLSGTTEAFF.